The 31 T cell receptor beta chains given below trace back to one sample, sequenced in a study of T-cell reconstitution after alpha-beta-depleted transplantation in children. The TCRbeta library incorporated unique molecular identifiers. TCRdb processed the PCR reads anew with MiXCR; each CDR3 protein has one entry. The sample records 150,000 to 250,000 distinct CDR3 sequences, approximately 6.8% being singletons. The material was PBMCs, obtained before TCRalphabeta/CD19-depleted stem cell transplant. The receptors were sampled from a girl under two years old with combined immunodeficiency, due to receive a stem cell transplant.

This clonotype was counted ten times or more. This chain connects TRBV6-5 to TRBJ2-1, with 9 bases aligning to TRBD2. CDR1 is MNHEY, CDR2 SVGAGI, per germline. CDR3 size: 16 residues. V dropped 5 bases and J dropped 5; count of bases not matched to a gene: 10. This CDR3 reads CASSPWGREGNNEQFF. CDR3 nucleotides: TGTGCCAGCAGTCCGTGGGGGCGGGAGGGTAACAATGAGCAGTTCTTC.

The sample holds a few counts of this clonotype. The CDR3 region has the DNA TGTGCCAGCAGTTTGATAGGGGCAGGCGGGGAGCTGTTTTTT. Protein sequence: CASSLIGAGGELFF. V and J are TRBV28 and TRBJ2-2; D might be TRBD1 (5 bases). Trimming removed 3 bases at V and 7 bases at J, with 12 bases between. The CDR3 contains 14 residues. The germline V gene has CDR1 MDHEN and CDR2 SYDVKM. Drawing the rest from reference TRBV28 and TRBJ2-2, the complete variable domain is DVKVTQSSRYLVKRTGEKVFLECVQDMDHENMFWYRQDPGLGLRLIYFSYDVKMKEKGDIPEGYSVSREKKERFSLILESASTNQTSMYLCASSLIGAGGELFFGEGSRLTVL.

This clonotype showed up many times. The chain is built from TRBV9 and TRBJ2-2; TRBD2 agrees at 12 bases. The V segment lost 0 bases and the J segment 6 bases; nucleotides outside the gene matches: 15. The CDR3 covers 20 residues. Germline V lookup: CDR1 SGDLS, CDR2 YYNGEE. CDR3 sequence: CASSVDILGLAGGLSGELFF. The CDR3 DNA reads TGTGCCAGCAGCGTAGACATCCTAGGCCTAGCGGGGGGGCTCTCCGGGGAGCTGTTTTTT.

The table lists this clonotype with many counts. CDR3 sequence reads: CASSQARSGGRNTQYF. The CDR3 nucleotides are TGCGCCAGCAGCCAAGCGCGGAGCGGGGGGCGCAATACGCAGTATTTT. The chain recombines TRBV4-1 with TRBJ2-3, with 9 positions matching TRBD2. Trimming cost V 1 base and J 7 bases; bases outside gene matches: 9. Germline loops: CDR1 MGHRA, CDR2 YSYEKL. The CDR3 extends over 16 amino acids.

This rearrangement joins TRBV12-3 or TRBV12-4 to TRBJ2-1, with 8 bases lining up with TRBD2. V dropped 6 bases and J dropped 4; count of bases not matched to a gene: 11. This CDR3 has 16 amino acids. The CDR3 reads CASSLSPGLGYNEQFF. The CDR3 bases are TGTGCCAGCAGCTTATCACCGGGACTAGGGTACAATGAGCAGTTCTTC.

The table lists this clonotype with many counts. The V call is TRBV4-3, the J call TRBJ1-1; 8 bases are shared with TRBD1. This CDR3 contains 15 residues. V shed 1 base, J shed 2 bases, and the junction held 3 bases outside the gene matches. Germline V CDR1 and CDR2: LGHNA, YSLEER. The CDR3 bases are TGCGCCAGCAGCCAAGGGACAGGGACAAACACTGAAGCTTTCTTT. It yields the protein CASSQGTGTNTEAFF.

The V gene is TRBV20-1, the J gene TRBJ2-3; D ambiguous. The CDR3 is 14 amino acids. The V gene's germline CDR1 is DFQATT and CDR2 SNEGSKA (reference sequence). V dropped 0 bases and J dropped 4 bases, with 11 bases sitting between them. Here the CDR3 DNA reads TGCAGTGCTAGAGAAAGGGTTTCTGCAGATACGCAGTATTTT. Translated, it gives CSARERVSADTQYF.

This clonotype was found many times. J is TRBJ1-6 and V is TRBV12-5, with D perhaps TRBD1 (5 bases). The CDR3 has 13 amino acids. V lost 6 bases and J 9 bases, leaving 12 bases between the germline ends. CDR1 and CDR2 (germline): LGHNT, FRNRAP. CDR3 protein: CASGQSTASPLHF. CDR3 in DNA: TGTGCTAGTGGACAATCGACAGCTTCACCCCTCCACTTT.

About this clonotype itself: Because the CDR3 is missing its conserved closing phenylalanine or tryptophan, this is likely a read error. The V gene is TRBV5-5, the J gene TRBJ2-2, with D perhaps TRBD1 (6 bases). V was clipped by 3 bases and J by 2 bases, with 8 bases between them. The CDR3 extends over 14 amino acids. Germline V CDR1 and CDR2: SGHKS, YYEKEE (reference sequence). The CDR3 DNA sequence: TGTGCCAGCAGCTCCGGGACAAACACCGGGGAGCTGTTTTGT. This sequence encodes CASSSGTNTGELFC.

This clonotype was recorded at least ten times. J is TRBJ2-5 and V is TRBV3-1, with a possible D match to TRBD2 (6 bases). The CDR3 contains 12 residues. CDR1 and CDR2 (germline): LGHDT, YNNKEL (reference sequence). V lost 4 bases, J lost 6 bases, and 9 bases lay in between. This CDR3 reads CASSPGRKTQYF. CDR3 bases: TGTGCCAGCAGCCCGGGGAGGAAGACCCAGTACTTC.

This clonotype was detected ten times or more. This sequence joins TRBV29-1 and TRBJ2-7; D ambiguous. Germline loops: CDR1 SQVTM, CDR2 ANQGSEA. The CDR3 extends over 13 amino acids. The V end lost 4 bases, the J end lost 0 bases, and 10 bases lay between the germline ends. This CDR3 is CSVVGVFSYEQYF. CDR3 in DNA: TGCAGCGTTGTAGGTGTGTTCTCCTACGAGCAGTACTTC.

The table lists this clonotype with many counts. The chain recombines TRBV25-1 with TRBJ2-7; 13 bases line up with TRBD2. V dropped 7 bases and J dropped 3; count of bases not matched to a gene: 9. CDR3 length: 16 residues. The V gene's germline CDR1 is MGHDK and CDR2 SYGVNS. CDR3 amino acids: CASTAGLAGVIYEQYF. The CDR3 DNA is TGTGCCAGCACCGCCGGACTAGCGGGAGTCATCTACGAGCAGTACTTC.

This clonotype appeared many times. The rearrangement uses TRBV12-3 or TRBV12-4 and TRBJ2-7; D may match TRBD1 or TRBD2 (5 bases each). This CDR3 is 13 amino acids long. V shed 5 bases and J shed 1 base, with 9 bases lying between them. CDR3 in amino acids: CASSTRQSYEQYF. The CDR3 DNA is TGTGCCAGCAGTACTAGACAGTCCTACGAGCAGTACTTC.

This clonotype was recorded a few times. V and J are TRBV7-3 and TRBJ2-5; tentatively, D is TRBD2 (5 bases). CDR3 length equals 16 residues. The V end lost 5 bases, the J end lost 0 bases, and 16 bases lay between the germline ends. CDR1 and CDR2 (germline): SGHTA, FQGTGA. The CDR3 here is CASSPGGLTYQETQYF. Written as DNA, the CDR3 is TGTGCCAGCAGCCCCGGTGGACTTACGTACCAAGAGACCCAGTACTTC.

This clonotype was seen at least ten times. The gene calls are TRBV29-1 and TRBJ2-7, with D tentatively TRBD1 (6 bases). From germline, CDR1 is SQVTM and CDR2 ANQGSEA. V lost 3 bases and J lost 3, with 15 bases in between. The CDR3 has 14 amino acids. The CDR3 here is CSVELDSVGYEQYF. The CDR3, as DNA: TGCAGCGTTGAGCTGGACAGTGTGGGCTACGAGCAGTACTTC.

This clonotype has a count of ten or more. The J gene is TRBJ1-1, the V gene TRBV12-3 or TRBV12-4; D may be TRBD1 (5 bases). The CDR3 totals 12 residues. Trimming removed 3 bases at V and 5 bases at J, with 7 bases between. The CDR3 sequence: CASSFGGTEAFF. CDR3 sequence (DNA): TGTGCCAGCAGTTTTGGGGGGACTGAAGCTTTCTTT.

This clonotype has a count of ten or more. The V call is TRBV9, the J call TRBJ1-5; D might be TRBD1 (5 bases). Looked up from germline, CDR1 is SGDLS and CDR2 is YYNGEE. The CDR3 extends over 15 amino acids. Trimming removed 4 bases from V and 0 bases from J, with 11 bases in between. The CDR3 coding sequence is TGTGCCAGCAGCCGCGCCGGGGCTAGCAATCAGCCCCAGCATTTT. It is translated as CASSRAGASNQPQHF.

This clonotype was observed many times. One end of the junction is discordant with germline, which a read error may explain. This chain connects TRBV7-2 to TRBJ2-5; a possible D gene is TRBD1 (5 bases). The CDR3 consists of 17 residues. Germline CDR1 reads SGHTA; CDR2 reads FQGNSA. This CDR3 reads CASTLPRQGPLEETQYF. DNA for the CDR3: TGTGCCAGCACCTTACCCCGCCAGGGTCCCCTAGAAGAGACCCAGTACTTC.

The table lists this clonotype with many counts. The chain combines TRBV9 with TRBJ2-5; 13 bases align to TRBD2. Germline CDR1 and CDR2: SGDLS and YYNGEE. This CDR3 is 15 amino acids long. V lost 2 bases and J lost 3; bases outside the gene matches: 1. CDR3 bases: TGTGCCAGCAGCGTCGGACTAGCGGGGGAAGAGACCCAGTACTTC. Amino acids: CASSVGLAGEETQYF. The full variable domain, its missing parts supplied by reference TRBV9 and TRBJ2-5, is DSGVTQTPKHLITATGQRVTLRCSPRSGDLSVYWYQQSLDQGLQFLIQYYNGEERAKGNILERFSAQQFPDLHSELNLSSLELGDSALYFCASSVGLAGEETQYFGPGTRLLVL.

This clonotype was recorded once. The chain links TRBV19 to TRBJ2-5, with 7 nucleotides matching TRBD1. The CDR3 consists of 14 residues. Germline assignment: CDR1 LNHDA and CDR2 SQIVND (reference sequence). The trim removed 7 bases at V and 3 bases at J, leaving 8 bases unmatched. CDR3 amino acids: CASTTTGWEETQYF. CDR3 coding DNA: TGTGCCAGTACCACGACAGGGTGGGAAGAGACCCAGTACTTC.

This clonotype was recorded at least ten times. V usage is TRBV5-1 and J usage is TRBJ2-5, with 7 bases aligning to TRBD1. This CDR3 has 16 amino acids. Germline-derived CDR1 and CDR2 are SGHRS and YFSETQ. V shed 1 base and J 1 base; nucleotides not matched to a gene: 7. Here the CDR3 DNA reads TGCGCCAGCAGCTTGTATCCCGGGACAGCCCAAGAGACCCAGTACTTC. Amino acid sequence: CASSLYPGTAQETQYF.

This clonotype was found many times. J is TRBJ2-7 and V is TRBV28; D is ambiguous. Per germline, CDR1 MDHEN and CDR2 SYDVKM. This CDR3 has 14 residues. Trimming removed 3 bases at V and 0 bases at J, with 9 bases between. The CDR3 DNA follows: TGTGCCAGCAGTTTGCGTGGACCCTCCTACGAGCAGTACTTC. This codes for CASSLRGPSYEQYF.

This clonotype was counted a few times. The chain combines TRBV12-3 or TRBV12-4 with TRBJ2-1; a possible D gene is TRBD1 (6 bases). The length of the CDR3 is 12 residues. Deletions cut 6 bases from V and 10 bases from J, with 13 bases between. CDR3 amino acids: CASRGAPGEQFF. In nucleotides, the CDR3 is TGTGCCAGCAGGGGGGCTCCCGGGGAGCAGTTCTTC.

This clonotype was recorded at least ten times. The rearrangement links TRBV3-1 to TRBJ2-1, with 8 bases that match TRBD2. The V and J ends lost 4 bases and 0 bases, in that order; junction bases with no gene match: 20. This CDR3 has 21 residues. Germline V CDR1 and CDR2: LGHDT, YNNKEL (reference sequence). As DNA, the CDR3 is TGTGCCAGCAGCCCCCTTAGGGTGTTTGTATCGGGGGGGGACTCCTACAATGAGCAGTTCTTC. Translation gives CASSPLRVFVSGGDSYNEQFF.

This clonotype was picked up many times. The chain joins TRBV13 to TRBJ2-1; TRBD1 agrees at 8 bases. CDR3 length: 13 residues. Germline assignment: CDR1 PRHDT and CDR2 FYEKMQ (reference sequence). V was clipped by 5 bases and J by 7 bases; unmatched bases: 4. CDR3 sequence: CASSPDRANEQFF. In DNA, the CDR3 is TGTGCCAGCAGCCCGGACAGGGCTAATGAGCAGTTCTTC.

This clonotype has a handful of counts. As DNA, the CDR3 is TGTGCCAGCAGCCCATTAATAGCGGGGGCCGAGGATACGCAGTATTTT. It codes for CASSPLIAGAEDTQYF. The rearrangement uses TRBV7-2 and TRBJ2-3; 9 positions match TRBD2. Trimming took 5 bases from V and 6 from J; bases not matched to a gene: 12. Germline CDR1 reads SGHTA; CDR2 reads FQGNSA. The CDR3 sequence is 16 residues long.

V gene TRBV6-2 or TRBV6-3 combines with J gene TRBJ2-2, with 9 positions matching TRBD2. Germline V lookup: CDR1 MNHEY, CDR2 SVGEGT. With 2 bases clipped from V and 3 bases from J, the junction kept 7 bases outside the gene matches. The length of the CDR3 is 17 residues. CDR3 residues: CASSYMSGRWYTGELFF. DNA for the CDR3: TGTGCCAGCAGTTACATGAGCGGGAGGTGGTACACCGGGGAGCTGTTTTTT.

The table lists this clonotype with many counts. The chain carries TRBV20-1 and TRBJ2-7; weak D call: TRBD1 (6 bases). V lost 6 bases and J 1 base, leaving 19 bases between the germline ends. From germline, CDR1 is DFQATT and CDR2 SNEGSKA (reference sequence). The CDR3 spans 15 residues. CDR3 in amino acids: CSATPGDRRSYEQYF. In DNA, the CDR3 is TGCAGTGCAACCCCAGGGGATCGGAGATCCTACGAGCAGTACTTC.

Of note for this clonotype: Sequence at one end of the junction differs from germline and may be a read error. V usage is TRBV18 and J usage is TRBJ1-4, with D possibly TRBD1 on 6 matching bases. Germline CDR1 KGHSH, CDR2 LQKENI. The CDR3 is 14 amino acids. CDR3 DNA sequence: TGTGCCAGCTCACCTCAGGGGACTAATAAAAAACTGTTTTTT. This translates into CASSPQGTNKKLFF.

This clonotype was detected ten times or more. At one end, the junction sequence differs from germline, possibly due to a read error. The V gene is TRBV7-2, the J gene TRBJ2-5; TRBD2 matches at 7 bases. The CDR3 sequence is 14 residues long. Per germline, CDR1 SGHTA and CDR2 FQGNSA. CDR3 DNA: TGTGCCAGCAGCCCCCTTGTTACAGCGGGATGGTGGAGCTTC. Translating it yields CASSPLVTAGWWSF.

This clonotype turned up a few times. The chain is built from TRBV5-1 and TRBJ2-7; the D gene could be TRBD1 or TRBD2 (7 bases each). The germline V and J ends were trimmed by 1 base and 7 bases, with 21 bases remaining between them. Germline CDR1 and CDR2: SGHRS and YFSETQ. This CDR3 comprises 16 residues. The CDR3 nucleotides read TGCGCCAGCAGCTTGTTTGTGGGAGGGCCGACAGGGGAGCAGTACTTC. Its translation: CASSLFVGGPTGEQYF.